The 16 T cell receptor beta chains below were found in one sample sequenced in a study of somatic mutations in cytotoxic T cells in rheumatoid arthritis. TCRdb's table, derived via immunoSEQ multiplex PCR, lists solely in-frame clones and lacks some. The data hold some 15,000 clones, with approximately 84% observed a single time. The sequenced material came from CD8+ T cells sorted from blood. The receptor source for this set is an adult with rheumatoid arthritis.

DNA for the CDR3: TGTGCCAGCAGCCCGGACAGGGTGGCTCCCTCTGGAAACACCATATATTTT. Translated, it gives CASSPDRVAPSGNTIYF. The chain uses TRBV7-6 and TRBJ1-3; 8 positions agree with TRBD1. There are 17 residues in the CDR3. After removal of 5 bases from V and 0 bases from J, the junction contained 9 bases not matched to a gene. Germline lookup yields CDR1 SGHVS and CDR2 FNYEAQ.

The gene calls are TRBV7-8 and TRBJ2-3; 9 bases map to TRBD1. Germline V gene sequence: CDR1 SGHVS, CDR2 FQNEAQ. The CDR3 runs 16 residues. The V and J ends lost 5 bases and 2 bases, in that order; junction bases with no gene match: 8. As DNA, the CDR3 is TGTGCCAGCAGCACCCGACAGGGGGATGCCACAGATACGCAGTATTTT. Translation: CASSTRQGDATDTQYF.

V is TRBV16 and J is TRBJ1-5; the D is unclear. This CDR3 region has 13 residues. V gave up 1 base and J gave up 4 bases, with 5 bases separating them. Germline V lookup: CDR1 KGHSY, CDR2 FQNENV. For the CDR3, the DNA is TGTGCCAGCAGCCAATACGAGAATCAGCCCCAGCATTTT. Protein sequence: CASSQYENQPQHF. Based on the CDR3 plus reference TRBV16 and TRBJ1-5, the full variable domain is GEEVAQTPKHLVRGEGQKAKLYCAPIKGHSYVFWYQQVLKNEFKFLISFQNENVFDETGMPKERFSAKCLPNSPCSLEIQATKLEDSAVYFCASSQYENQPQHFGDGTRLSIL.

CDR3 coding DNA: TGTGCCAGCACCGGACAGGGGGATCAGCCCCAGCATTTT. Protein product: CASTGQGDQPQHF. The chain links TRBV11-2 to TRBJ1-5; 10 positions agree with TRBD1. J gave up 5 bases and V 7 bases, and 2 bases lay outside the gene matches. Germline V gene data show CDR1 as SGHAT and CDR2 as FQNNGV. The CDR3 contains 13 residues.

The CDR3 loop is CASSTQGTGTYGYTF. The CDR3 DNA follows: TGTGCCAGCAGTACGCAAGGGACAGGGACCTATGGCTACACCTTC. The chain employs TRBV6-5 and TRBJ1-2; 9 bases line up with TRBD1. The J segment lost 4 bases and the V segment lost 5 bases, leaving 8 bases of the junction unmatched. The CDR3 is 15 residues long. In germline, CDR1 is MNHEY, CDR2 SVGAGI.

The CDR3 DNA reads as TGTGCCAGCAGTCCCCAGGGGGAGCCCTACGAGCAGTACTTC. It specifies CASSPQGEPYEQYF. J is TRBJ2-7 and V is TRBV27; 7 bases are shared with TRBD1. V gave up 5 bases and J gave up 2 bases; unmatched junction bases: 6. CDR1 and CDR2 (germline): MNHEY, SMNVEV (reference sequence). CDR3 length equals 14 residues.

V is TRBV4-1 and J is TRBJ2-7; D is unresolved. The V end lost 0 bases, the J end lost 3 bases, and 15 bases lay between the germline ends. The CDR3 runs 16 residues. Germline values: CDR1 MGHRA, CDR2 YSYEKL. CDR3 nucleotides: TGCGCCAGCAGCCAAGATGGGCAGGACGGGTTCTACGAGCAGTACTTC. Amino acids: CASSQDGQDGFYEQYF.

V is TRBV6-6 and J is TRBJ2-3; D gene unclear. CDR1 MNHNY and CDR2 SVGAGI come from the germline V gene (reference sequence). This CDR3 contains 16 residues. V lost 2 bases and J lost 4, with 16 bases in between. This chain's CDR3 is CASSYPPVLTADTQYF. As DNA, the CDR3 is TGTGCCAGCAGTTACCCCCCTGTGCTGACCGCAGATACGCAGTATTTT.

This sequence joins TRBV27 and TRBJ2-6; tentative D call: TRBD2 (5 bases). The CDR3 runs 16 residues. The germline gives CDR1 MNHEY, CDR2 SMNVEV (reference sequence). V was trimmed by 8 bases and J by 2 bases, leaving 16 bases between them. Here the CDR3 DNA reads TGTGCCAGCGGGTATCAGAGGGTAGCTGGGGCCAACGTCCTGACTTTC. Translating it yields CASGYQRVAGANVLTF.

This clone was seen a few times. The chain links TRBV4-1 to TRBJ1-2, with TRBD1 matching 7 bases. The V gene end was trimmed by 5 bases and the J gene end by 4 bases; junction bases not matched to a gene: 4. Germline V gene lookup returns CDR1 MGHRA and CDR2 YSYEKL. The CDR3 is made up of 13 amino acids. The CDR3 DNA follows: TGCGCCAGCAGCACAGGGGCGGTCTATGGCTACACCTTC. Its translation: CASSTGAVYGYTF.

This sequence joins TRBV7-2 and TRBJ2-1; maybe TRBD1 (6 bases). The CDR3 is made up of 17 amino acids. The V and J ends lost 8 bases and 4 bases respectively, with 24 bases between them. The V gene's germline CDR1 is SGHTA and CDR2 FQGNSA. The CDR3 DNA follows: TGTGCCAGCCAAATCTCCGTCCAGGGGTTGAGGTACAATGAGCAGTTCTTC. Translating it yields CASQISVQGLRYNEQFF.

This clone has a single count. The chain has TRBV28 and TRBJ2-5; D unclear. The last part of the DNA fits TRBJ2-7 better; the J call may be wrong. There are 11 residues in the CDR3. Germline loops: CDR1 MDHEN, CDR2 SYDVKM. CDR3 protein: CASSLNYEQYF. In DNA, the CDR3 is TGTGCCAGCAGTCTTAACTACGAGCAGTACTTC.

This clone is labeled as medium-sized. The same CDR3 also results from other DNA sequences found in this sample. The V call is TRBV9, the J call TRBJ2-1; TRBD1 is a possible D gene (6 bases). The CDR3 contains 15 residues. The germline gives CDR1 SGDLS, CDR2 YYNGEE. Trimming removed 4 bases from V and 0 bases from J, with 11 bases in between. CDR3 nucleotides: TGTGCCAGCAGCCCACAGGGTAACTCCTACAATGAGCAGTTCTTC. This codes for CASSPQGNSYNEQFF.

The chain is built from TRBV30 and TRBJ2-3; 8 positions agree with TRBD2. In germline, CDR1 is GTSNPN, CDR2 SVGIG (reference sequence). This CDR3 region has 16 residues. With V trimmed by 0 bases and J by 4 bases, 9 bases remained unmatched. CDR3 sequence: CAWSVRGGLVADTQYF. The CDR3 bases are TGTGCCTGGAGTGTACGGGGGGGGCTCGTTGCAGATACGCAGTATTTT. The full variable domain, rest sourced from reference TRBV30 and TRBJ2-3, is SQTIHQWPATLVQPVGSPLSLECTVEGTSNPNLYWYRQAAGRGLQLLFYSVGIGQISSEVPQNLSASRPQDRQFILSSKKLLLSDSGFYLCAWSVRGGLVADTQYFGPGTRLTVL.

The chain uses TRBV5-4 and TRBJ2-7, with 10 bases matching TRBD1. CDR1 is SGHNT, CDR2 YYREEE, per germline (reference sequence). V dropped 0 bases and J dropped 5; count of bases not matched to a gene: 5. CDR3 length: 15 amino acids. CDR3 loop: CASSLVWDRGHEQYF. The DNA for the CDR3 is TGTGCCAGCAGCTTGGTATGGGACAGGGGCCACGAGCAGTACTTC.

The chain joins TRBV19 to TRBJ2-4; 9 bases line up with TRBD2. V lost 2 bases and J lost 1; bases outside the gene matches: 15. In germline, CDR1 is LNHDA, CDR2 SQIVND (reference sequence). The CDR3 is 20 residues long. CDR3 sequence: CASSIPPWRAGGLAKNIQYF. The CDR3 DNA sequence: TGTGCCAGTAGTATACCACCATGGAGAGCGGGAGGCCTTGCCAAAAACATTCAGTACTTC.